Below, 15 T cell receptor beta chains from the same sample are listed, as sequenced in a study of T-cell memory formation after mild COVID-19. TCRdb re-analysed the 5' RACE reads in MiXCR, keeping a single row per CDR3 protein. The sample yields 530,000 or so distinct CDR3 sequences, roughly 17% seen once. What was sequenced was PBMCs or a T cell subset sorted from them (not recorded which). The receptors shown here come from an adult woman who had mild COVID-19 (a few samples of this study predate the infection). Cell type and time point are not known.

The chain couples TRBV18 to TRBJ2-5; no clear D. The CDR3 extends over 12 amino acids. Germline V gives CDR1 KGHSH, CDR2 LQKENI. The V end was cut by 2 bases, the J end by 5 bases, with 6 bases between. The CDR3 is CASSPTLETQYF. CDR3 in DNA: TGTGCCAGCTCACCAACGTTGGAGACCCAGTACTTC.

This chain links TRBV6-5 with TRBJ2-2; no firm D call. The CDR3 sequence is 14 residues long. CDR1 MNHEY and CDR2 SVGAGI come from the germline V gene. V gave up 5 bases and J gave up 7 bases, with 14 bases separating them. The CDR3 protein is CASSRPQAFGELFF. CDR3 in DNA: TGTGCCAGCAGTAGGCCGCAAGCTTTCGGGGAGCTGTTTTTT.

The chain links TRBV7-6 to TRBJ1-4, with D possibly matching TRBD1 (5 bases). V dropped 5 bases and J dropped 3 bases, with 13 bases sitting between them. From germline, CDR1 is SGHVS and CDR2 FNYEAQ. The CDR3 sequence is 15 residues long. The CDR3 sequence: CASSREGPPNEKLFF. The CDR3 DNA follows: TGTGCCAGCAGCCGCGAGGGGCCCCCTAATGAAAAACTGTTTTTT.

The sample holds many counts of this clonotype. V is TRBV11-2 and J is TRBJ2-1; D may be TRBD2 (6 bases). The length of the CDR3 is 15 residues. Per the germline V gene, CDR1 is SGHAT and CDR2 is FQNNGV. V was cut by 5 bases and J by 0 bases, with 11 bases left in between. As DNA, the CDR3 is TGTGCCAGCAGCGGTAGCGGAGGCTCCTACAATGAGCAGTTCTTC. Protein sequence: CASSGSGGSYNEQFF.

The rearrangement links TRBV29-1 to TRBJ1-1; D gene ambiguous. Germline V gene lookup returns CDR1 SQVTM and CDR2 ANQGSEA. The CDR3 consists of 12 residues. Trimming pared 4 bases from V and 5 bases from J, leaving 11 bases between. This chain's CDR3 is CSVVGTVTEAFF. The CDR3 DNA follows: TGCAGCGTTGTTGGTACCGTGACTGAAGCTTTCTTT.

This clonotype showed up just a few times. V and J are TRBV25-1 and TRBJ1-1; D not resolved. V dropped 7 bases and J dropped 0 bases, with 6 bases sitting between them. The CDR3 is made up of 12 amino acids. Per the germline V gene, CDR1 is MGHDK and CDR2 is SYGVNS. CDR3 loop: CASIGLNTEAFF. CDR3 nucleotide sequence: TGTGCCAGCATTGGGCTGAACACTGAAGCTTTCTTT.

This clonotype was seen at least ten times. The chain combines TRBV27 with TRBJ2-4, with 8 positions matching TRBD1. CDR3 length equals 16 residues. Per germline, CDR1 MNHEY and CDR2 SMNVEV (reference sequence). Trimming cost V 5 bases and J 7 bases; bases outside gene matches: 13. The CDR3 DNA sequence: TGTGCCAGCAGTCCCCAAGGACAGGGACGAACGAACATTCAGTACTTC. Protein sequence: CASSPQGQGRTNIQYF.

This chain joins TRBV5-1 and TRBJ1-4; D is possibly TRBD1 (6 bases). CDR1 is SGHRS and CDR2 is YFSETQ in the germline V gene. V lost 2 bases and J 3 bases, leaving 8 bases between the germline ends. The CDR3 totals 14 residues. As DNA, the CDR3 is TGCGCCAGCAGCTTTGACAGGCCTAATGAAAAACTGTTTTTT. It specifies CASSFDRPNEKLFF.

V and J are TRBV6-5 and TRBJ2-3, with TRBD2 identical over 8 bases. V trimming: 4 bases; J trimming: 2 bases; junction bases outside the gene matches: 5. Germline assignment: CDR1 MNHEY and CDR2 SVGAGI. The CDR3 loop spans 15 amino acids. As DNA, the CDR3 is TGTGCCAGCAGTTGGGCTAGCGGGTACACAGATACGCAGTATTTT. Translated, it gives CASSWASGYTDTQYF.

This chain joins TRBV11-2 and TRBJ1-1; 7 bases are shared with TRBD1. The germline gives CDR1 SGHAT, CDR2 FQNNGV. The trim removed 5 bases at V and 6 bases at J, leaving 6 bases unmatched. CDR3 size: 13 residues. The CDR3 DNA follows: TGTGCCAGCAGCCGGGACAGAGGACCTGAAGCTTTCTTT. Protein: CASSRDRGPEAFF.

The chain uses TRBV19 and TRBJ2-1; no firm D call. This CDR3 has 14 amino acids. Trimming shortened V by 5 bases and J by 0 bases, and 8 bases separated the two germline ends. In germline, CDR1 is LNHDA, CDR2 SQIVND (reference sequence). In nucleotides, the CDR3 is TGTGCCAGTAGTCTTCCATCCTCCTACAATGAGCAGTTCTTC. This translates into CASSLPSSYNEQFF. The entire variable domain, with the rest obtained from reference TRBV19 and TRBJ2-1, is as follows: DGGITQSPKYLFRKEGQNVTLSCEQNLNHDAMYWYRQDPGQGLRLIYYSQIVNDFQKGDIAEGYSVSREKKESFPLTVTSAQKNPTAFYLCASSLPSSYNEQFFGPGTRLTVL.

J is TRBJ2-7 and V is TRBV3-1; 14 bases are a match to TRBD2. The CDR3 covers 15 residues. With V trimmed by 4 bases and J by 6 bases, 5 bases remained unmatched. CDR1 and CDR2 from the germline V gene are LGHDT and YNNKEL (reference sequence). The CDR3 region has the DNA TGTGCCAGCAGCCGGGGACTAGCGGGAGTCAGCGAGCAGTACTTC. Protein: CASSRGLAGVSEQYF.

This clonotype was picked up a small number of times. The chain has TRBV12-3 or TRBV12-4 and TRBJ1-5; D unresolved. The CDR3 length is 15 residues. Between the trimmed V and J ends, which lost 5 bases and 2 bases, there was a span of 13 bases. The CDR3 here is CASSVGGMGNQPQHF. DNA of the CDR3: TGTGCCAGCAGTGTCGGAGGAATGGGCAATCAGCCCCAGCATTTT.

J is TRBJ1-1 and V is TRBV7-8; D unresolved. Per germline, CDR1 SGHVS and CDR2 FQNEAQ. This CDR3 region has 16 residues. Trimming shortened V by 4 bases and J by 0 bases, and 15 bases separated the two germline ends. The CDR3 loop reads CASSSIGVLMNTEAFF. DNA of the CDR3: TGTGCCAGCAGCTCAATAGGCGTACTGATGAACACTGAAGCTTTCTTT.

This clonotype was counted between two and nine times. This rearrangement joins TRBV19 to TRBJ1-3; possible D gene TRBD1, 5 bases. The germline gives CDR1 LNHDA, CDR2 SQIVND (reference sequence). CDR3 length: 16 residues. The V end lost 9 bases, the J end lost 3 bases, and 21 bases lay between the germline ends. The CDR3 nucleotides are TGTGCCAGCCGGAGCCCCGGACACGACATTGGAAACACCATATATTTT. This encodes CASRSPGHDIGNTIYF.